Listed here are 8 T cell receptor gamma chains from one sample, sequenced in a study of γδ T cells in repeated Plasmodium falciparum infection. TCRdb re-called clones from the multiplex PCR reads using CATT. The sample records about 15,000 gamma-chain clones, about 1.5% being singletons. Gammadelta T cells were flow-sorted from PBMC into Vgamma9/Vdelta2+ and Vdelta2-negative populations for bulk analysis. The sequencing input was gamma-delta T cells from blood. The origin of the receptors is a pool of human donors (malaria-infected and uninfected, not separated).

This clone was counted at least ten times. The protein that TCRdb holds for this DNA derives from a much larger clone and differs from the translated DNA at residue 4, which likely indicates a read error; the protein shown here is translated from the DNA. This chain uses TRGV4 with TRGJ1 or TRGJ2. The CDR3 length is 11 residues. Germline lookup yields CDR1 EGSTGY and CDR2 YDSYTSSV. The CDR3 DNA reads as TGTGCCACCCGGGATGGGCTGAAGAAACTCTTT. Encoded protein: CATRDGLKKLF.

With regard to this clone: A far larger clone is one nucleotide away, so this likely arose from a read error. Other nucleotide sequences from this sample produce the same CDR3. The chain recombines TRGV8 with TRGJ1 or TRGJ2. The CDR3 is 12 residues long. Germline CDR1 reads VENAVY; CDR2 reads YDSYNSRV. CDR3 DNA: TGTGCCACCTGGGATAGTCGTTATAAGAAACTCTTC. Amino acid sequence: CATWDSRYKKLF.

This clone was recorded many times. Only one base separates this from a far larger clonotype, so it likely reflects a read error. Other DNA sequences in the same sample also yield this CDR3. The chain combines TRGV9 with TRGJ1 or TRGJ2. Germline CDR1 and CDR2: GITISATS and ISYDGTV (reference sequence). This CDR3 contains 12 residues. CDR3 nucleotide sequence: TGTGCCTTGTGGGCCAACCGATATAAGAAGCTCTTT. It translates to CALWANRYKKLF.

Details on this clone: This DNA's translation differs at residue 10 from TCRdb's protein, which comes from a much larger clone; a read error is likely, and the protein shown is translated from the DNA. The V gene is TRGV9, the J gene TRGJP. No J gene was available from TCRdb, and it was assigned here by a germline match of the DNA. This CDR3 is built from 17 residues. In germline, CDR1 is GITISATS, CDR2 ISYDGTV (reference sequence). CDR3 nucleotide sequence: TGTGCCTTGTGGGAGGTTGGTGGAGAGGTGGGCAAAAAAATCAAGGTATTT. It yields the protein CALWEVGGEVGKKIKVF.

This clone was detected ten times or more. Translating this DNA gives a protein that differs at residue 3 from the TCRdb one, which belongs to a much larger clone; a read error is likely, and the protein shown is this translation. V usage is TRGV3 and J usage is TRGJ1 or TRGJ2. CDR3 size: 13 residues. CDR1 and CDR2 (germline): VTNTFY, YDVSTARD (reference sequence). The DNA for the CDR3 is TGTGCCGCCTGGGACACCAATTATTATAAGAAACTCTTT. The encoded protein is CAAWDTNYYKKLF.

This clone has only a few counts. A far larger clone differs by one base, so this is likely a read error. This specimen includes other DNA sequences encoding the same CDR3. The rearrangement uses TRGV9 and TRGJ1 or TRGJ2. In the absence of a J gene in TCRdb, the DNA was matched to germline to assign it here. Germline CDR1 is GITISATS and CDR2 is ISYDGTV (reference sequence). CDR3 length: 12 amino acids. The CDR3 bases are TGTGCCTTATGGGAGAATTATTATAAGAAACTCTTT. Translated: CALWENYYKKLF.

A note on this clone: Translating this DNA gives a protein that differs at residue 12 from the TCRdb one, which belongs to a much larger clone; a read error is likely, and the protein shown is this translation. V gene TRGV9 combines with J gene TRGJP. TCRdb offers no J gene call, so here the DNA was matched to germline to obtain one. Germline values: CDR1 GITISATS, CDR2 ISYDGTV (reference sequence). The CDR3 runs 15 residues. CDR3 bases: TGTGCCTTGTGGAAGGGGGGGTTGGGCAAAAAAGTCAAGGTATTT. Translation gives CALWKGGLGKKVKVF.

This clone was observed a handful of times. This likely traces to a read error, being one base from a far larger clone. This sample also contains other DNA sequences that code for the same CDR3. This chain uses TRGV9 with TRGJ1 or TRGJ2. The J gene was missing in TCRdb and was found by matching the end of the DNA to germline. Unmatched junction bases numbered 12, after V lost 3 bases and J lost 4 bases. CDR3 length: 15 amino acids. Germline CDR1 GITISATS, CDR2 ISYDGTV (reference sequence). CDR3 residues: CALWERRKVYYKKLF. CDR3 bases: TGTGCCTTGTGGGAGCGACGGAAGGTATATTATAAGAAACTCTTT.